A single sample gave rise to the 21 T cell receptor beta chains below, sequenced in a study of monozygotic twins with inflammatory bowel disease. One entry per CDR3 protein, without DNA, is what TCRdb gives after re-calling the 5' RACE reads. The data show under 200,000 distinct CDR3 sequences, and the top ten clones hold under 3.5%. Sequenced: blood. These receptor sequences come from a human donor with ulcerative colitis or Crohn's disease, or a healthy co-twin of an affected twin (not recorded which).

The CDR3 region is CASSQEYSDSYEQYF. The rearrangement links TRBV4-3 to TRBJ2-7. This CDR3 contains 15 residues. Germline V lookup: CDR1 LGHNA, CDR2 YSLEER.

The CDR3 spells CASSPAGRNEQFF. This chain joins TRBV5-4 and TRBJ2-1; TCRdb outputs TRBD1, but without DNA this stays unchecked. The CDR3 runs 13 residues. Germline CDR1 SGHNT, CDR2 YYREEE (reference sequence).

The chain joins TRBV2 to TRBJ2-7; with no DNA, the TCRdb D assignment of TRBD2 cannot be verified. Germline CDR1 and CDR2: SNHLY and FYNNEI. The CDR3 extends over 14 amino acids. CDR3 loop: CASNLPGLSYEQYF.

The chain carries TRBV9 and TRBJ2-5; TCRdb gives TRBD1 as the D gene, but with no DNA this cannot be confirmed. Germline CDR1 reads SGDLS; CDR2 reads YYNGEE. The CDR3 is 15 residues long. CDR3 residues: CASSVVGVGGETQYF.

The CDR3 spells CATSGQNYEQYF. V is TRBV24-1 and J is TRBJ2-7; TCRdb gives TRBD1 as the D gene, but with no DNA this cannot be confirmed. Looked up from germline, CDR1 is KGHDR and CDR2 is SFDVKD. This CDR3 is 12 amino acids long.

V and J are TRBV6-1 and TRBJ1-2; the D call of TRBD1 rests on TCRdb alone, since no DNA is present to check it. Germline V gene data show CDR1 as MNHNS and CDR2 as SASEGT. The CDR3 has 15 residues. CDR3 region: CASSPHQRDTYGYTF.

This chain uses TRBV6-5 with TRBJ2-1; the D gene TCRdb calls, TRBD1, cannot be checked with no DNA. CDR1 MNHEY and CDR2 SVGAGI come from the germline V gene. CDR3 length equals 14 residues. The CDR3 spells CASSYGDRYNEQFF.

The V gene is TRBV7-9, the J gene TRBJ1-2. The CDR3 has 16 residues. Germline V CDR1 and CDR2: SEHNR, FQNEAQ (reference sequence). The chain's CDR3 is CASSFSGAGQRYGYTF.

The chain has TRBV7-6 and TRBJ2-3; the D gene TCRdb calls, TRBD2, cannot be checked with no DNA. CDR1 is SGHVS and CDR2 is FNYEAQ in the germline V gene. This CDR3 is built from 16 residues. CDR3 sequence reads: CASSLRDWPSTDTQYF.

V usage is TRBV6-4 and J usage is TRBJ2-1. The CDR3 is made up of 13 amino acids. Germline loops: CDR1 MRHNA, CDR2 SNTAGT. The CDR3 spells CASSESMRNEQFF.

The chain links TRBV19 to TRBJ2-2. The CDR3 is made up of 15 amino acids. Germline loops: CDR1 LNHDA, CDR2 SQIVND (reference sequence). The CDR3 protein is CASSIGGPNTGELFF.

The V call is TRBV7-9, the J call TRBJ1-1. The germline V gene encodes CDR1 SEHNR and CDR2 FQNEAQ (reference sequence). CDR3 length: 15 amino acids. The chain's CDR3 is CASSLAQGLNTEAFF. Full variable domain (missing parts from reference TRBV7-9 and TRBJ1-1): DTGVSQNPRHKITKRGQNVTFRCDPISEHNRLYWYRQTLGQGPEFLTYFQNEAQLEKSRLLSDRFSAERPKGSFSTLEIQRTEQGDSAMYLCASSLAQGLNTEAFFGQGTRLTVV.

The chain carries TRBV11-3 and TRBJ2-1; TCRdb's D gene call, TRBD2, goes unchecked for lack of DNA. Germline V lookup: CDR1 SGHNT, CDR2 YENEEA. The CDR3 length is 15 residues. This CDR3 is CASSPRSGRENEQFF.

The rearrangement links TRBV7-6 to TRBJ2-5; absent DNA, TCRdb's TRBD1 call cannot be checked. Germline V gene lookup returns CDR1 SGHVS and CDR2 FNYEAQ. This CDR3 is 12 amino acids long. The CDR3 spells CASSQNRGTQYF.

The CDR3 here is CASSLRDRVFLFF. The chain combines TRBV7-2 with TRBJ2-1; TCRdb selects TRBD1, and the lack of DNA leaves this call unchecked. This CDR3 has 13 residues. Germline loops: CDR1 SGHTA, CDR2 FQGNSA. Supplemented by reference TRBV7-2 and TRBJ2-1, the full variable domain reads GAGVSQSPSNKVTEKGKDVELRCDPISGHTALYWYRQSLGQGLEFLIYFQGNSAPDKSGLPSDRFSAERTGGSVSTLTIQRTQQEDSAVYLCASSLRDRVFLFFGPGTRLTVL.

The V call is TRBV10-3, the J call TRBJ2-1; absent DNA, TCRdb's TRBD1 call cannot be checked. The CDR3 runs to 13 residues. Germline CDR1 reads ENHRY; CDR2 reads SYGVKD. The CDR3 sequence is CATTREGANEQFF.

V gene TRBV28 combines with J gene TRBJ2-7; with no DNA, the TCRdb D assignment of TRBD1 cannot be verified. This CDR3 comprises 12 residues. Germline V CDR1 and CDR2: MDHEN, SYDVKM. The CDR3 sequence: CASTSTGPEQYF.

The chain combines TRBV12-3 or TRBV12-4 with TRBJ1-6; TCRdb returns TRBD1, unconfirmable since there is no DNA. The CDR3 spans 14 residues. The CDR3 here is CASNSGERGSPLHF.

The chain combines TRBV18 with TRBJ2-7; TCRdb calls TRBD2, which cannot be checked without DNA. The CDR3 loop spans 14 amino acids. CDR1 is KGHSH and CDR2 is LQKENI in the germline V gene. The CDR3 sequence: CASSPRGMAYEQYF.

This chain connects TRBV5-1 to TRBJ2-1; as DNA is missing, the TRBD2 call by TCRdb cannot be tested. CDR3 length: 14 amino acids. Germline values: CDR1 SGHRS, CDR2 YFSETQ. The CDR3 loop reads CASSPTTSGRGQFF.

This rearrangement joins TRBV29-1 to TRBJ2-7. This CDR3 has 11 amino acids. Germline assignment: CDR1 SQVTM and CDR2 ANQGSEA. CDR3 region: CSVAGSYEQYF.